One T cell receptor beta chain is described in this entry. Antigen: not known. The source of the sample is a study of cytomegalovirus exposure and HLA in healthy donors. Study results and caveats: That first-cohort TCR clusters tended to co-occur in the 95 to 150 validation repertoires was found in a later analysis.

TCRdb's copy holds only in-frame clones and misses some; the assay was immunoSEQ multiplex PCR. This table holds 150,000 to 200,000 clones, around 85% found once. V lost 5 bases to trimming and J lost 4 bases, with 16 bases between them. Germline CDR1 reads SEHNR; CDR2 reads FQNEAQ (reference sequence). The CDR3 sequence is 15 residues long. The receptor was derived from a man younger than 30 in good health and CMV-seropositive. The material sequenced was PBMCs. The V call is TRBV7-9, the J call TRBJ2-3, with D maybe TRBD2 (5 bases). Written as DNA, the CDR3 is TGTGCCAGCAGCCCGGGTTCTAGCACCCCAGATACGCAGTATTTT. Translation: CASSPGSSTPDTQYF.